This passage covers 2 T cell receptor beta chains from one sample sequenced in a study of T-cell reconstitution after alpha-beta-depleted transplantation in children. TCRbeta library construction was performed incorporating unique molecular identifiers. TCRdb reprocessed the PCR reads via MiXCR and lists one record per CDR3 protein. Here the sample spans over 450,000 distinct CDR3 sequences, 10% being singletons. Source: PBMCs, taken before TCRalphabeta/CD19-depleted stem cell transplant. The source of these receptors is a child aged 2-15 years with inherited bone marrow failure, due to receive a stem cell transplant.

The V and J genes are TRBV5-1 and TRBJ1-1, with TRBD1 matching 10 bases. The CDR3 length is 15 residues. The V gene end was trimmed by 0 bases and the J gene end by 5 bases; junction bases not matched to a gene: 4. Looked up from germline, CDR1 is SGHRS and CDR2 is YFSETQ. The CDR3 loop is CASSLGRGQGTEAFF. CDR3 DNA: TGCGCCAGCAGCTTGGGTCGGGGACAGGGGACTGAAGCTTTCTTT.

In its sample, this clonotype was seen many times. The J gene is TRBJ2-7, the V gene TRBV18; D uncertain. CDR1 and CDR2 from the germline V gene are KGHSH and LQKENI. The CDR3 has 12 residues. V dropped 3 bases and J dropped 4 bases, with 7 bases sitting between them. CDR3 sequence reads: CASSPDKYEQYF. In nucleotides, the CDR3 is TGTGCCAGCTCACCTGACAAGTACGAGCAGTACTTC. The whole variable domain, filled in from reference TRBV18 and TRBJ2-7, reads NAGVMQNPRHLVRRRGQEARLRCSPMKGHSHVYWYRQLPEEGLKFMVYLQKENIIDESGMPKERFSAEFPKEGPSILRIQQVVRGDSAAYFCASSPDKYEQYFGPGTRLTVT.